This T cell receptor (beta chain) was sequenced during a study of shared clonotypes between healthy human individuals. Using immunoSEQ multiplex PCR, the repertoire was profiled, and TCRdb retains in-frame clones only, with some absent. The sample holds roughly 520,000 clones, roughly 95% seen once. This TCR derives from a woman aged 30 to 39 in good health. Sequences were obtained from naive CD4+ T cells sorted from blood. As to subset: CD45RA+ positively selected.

DNA of the CDR3: TGTGCCAGCAGTTACTCACCTAGCGGGAAGTACGAGCAGTACTTC. This gives the protein CASSYSPSGKYEQYF. This chain uses TRBV6-5 with TRBJ2-7, with 9 bases aligning to TRBD2. Germline values: CDR1 MNHEY, CDR2 SVGAGI. The CDR3 has 15 amino acids. J was trimmed by 4 bases and V by 0 bases; bases with no gene match: 4.